The text below deals with one TCR beta chain. Seattle patient enrollment occurred during active infection, with longitudinal follow-up thereafter. Repertoires were generated with immunoSEQ multiplex PCR, while TCRdb's copy carries only in-frame clones and drops some. This sample has 250,000 to 350,000 clones; roughly 80% occur once, and the top ten carry more than 1.4%. This sample is drawn from a study of blood T cell repertoires in COVID-19. About the research overall: Spain, Italy and the United States supplied samples that represented acute and convalescent COVID-19. Nucleic acid was either cDNA or gDNA, and it came from T cells, B-cell-depleted T cells, or PBMCs.

The CDR3 extends over 15 amino acids. V was shortened by 1 base and J by 5 bases, with 15 bases between the two germline ends. Germline loops: CDR1 SGHTS, CDR2 YDEGEE. This TCR came from a human donor with COVID-19, enrolled during active disease. The donor label of this sample is uncertain. V gene TRBV5-8 combines with J gene TRBJ1-2, with D perhaps matching TRBD1 (5 bases). Sequencing used peripheral blood. The chain's CDR3 is CASSLYNAGGYGYTF. The CDR3 coding sequence is TGTGCCAGCAGCTTGTATAACGCCGGGGGTTATGGCTACACCTTC.